This T cell receptor (beta chain) was obtained from a study of blood T cells in healthy people across ages. PCR was performed a second time for roughly 7 to 11 cycles using a sample-barcoded 5' primer and a J-beta primer mix. The template-switch adaptor, which had 12 random nucleotides, put a tag on each cDNA molecule. TCRdb reprocessed the 5' RACE reads with MiXCR, giving one entry per CDR3 protein. The sample shows about 640,000 distinct CDR3 sequences, under 70% of them seen only once. CDR3 length equals 11 residues. Trimming removed 2 bases from V and 15 bases from J, with 11 bases in between. Germline CDR1 SEHNR, CDR2 FQNEAQ (reference sequence). Study observations and caveats: More naive CD4+ cells and higher diversity were found in long-lived than in aged donors. TCR beta diversity tracked closely with naive T cell percentage.

With regard to this clonotype: Its target is unknown.

Sequencing was done on a sample of blood. The clonotype originates from a man between 60 and 70 years old in good health. V gene TRBV7-9 combines with J gene TRBJ2-4; no clear D. The CDR3 loop reads CASSLSNALYF. In DNA form, the CDR3 reads TGTGCCAGCAGCTTAAGTAATGCCCTGTACTTC.